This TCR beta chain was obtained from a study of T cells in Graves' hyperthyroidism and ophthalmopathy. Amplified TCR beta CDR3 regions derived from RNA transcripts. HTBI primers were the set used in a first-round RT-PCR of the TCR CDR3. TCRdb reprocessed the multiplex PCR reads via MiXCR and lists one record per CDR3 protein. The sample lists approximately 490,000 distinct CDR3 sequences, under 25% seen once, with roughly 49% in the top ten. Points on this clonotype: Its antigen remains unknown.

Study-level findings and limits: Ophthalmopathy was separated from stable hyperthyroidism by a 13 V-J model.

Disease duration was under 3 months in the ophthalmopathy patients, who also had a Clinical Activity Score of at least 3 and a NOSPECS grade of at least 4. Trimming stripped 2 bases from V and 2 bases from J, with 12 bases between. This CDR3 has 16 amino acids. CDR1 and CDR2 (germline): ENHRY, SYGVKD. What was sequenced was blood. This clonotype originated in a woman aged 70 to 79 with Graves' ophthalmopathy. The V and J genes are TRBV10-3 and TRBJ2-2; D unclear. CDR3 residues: CAISEIDGSNTGELFF. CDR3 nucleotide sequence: TGTGCCATCAGTGAGATCGACGGGTCTAACACCGGGGAGCTGTTTTTT.